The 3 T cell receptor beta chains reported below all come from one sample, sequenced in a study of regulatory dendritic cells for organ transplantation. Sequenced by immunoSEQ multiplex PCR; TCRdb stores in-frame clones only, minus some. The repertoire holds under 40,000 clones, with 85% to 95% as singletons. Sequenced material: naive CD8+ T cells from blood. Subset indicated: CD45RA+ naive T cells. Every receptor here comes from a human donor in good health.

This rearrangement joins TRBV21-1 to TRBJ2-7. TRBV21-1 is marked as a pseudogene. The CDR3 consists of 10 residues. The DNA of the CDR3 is TGTGCCAGCAGAATAAGCGAGCAGTACTTC. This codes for CASRISEQYF.

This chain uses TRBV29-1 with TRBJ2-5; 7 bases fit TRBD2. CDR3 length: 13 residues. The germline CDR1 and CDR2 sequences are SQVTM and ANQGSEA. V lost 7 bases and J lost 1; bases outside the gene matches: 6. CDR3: CSGGLSLQETQYF. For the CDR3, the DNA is TGCAGCGGGGGACTATCACTCCAAGAGACCCAGTACTTC.

The CDR3 DNA reads TGCGCCAGCAGCCAAGACGAGACAGGTGCCTACGAGCAGTACTTC. It yields the protein CASSQDETGAYEQYF. This chain connects TRBV4-3 to TRBJ2-7; D may be TRBD1 (6 bases). This CDR3 is built from 15 residues. Germline V gives CDR1 LGHNA, CDR2 YSLEER. Trimming removed 0 bases from V and 2 bases from J, with 11 bases in between.